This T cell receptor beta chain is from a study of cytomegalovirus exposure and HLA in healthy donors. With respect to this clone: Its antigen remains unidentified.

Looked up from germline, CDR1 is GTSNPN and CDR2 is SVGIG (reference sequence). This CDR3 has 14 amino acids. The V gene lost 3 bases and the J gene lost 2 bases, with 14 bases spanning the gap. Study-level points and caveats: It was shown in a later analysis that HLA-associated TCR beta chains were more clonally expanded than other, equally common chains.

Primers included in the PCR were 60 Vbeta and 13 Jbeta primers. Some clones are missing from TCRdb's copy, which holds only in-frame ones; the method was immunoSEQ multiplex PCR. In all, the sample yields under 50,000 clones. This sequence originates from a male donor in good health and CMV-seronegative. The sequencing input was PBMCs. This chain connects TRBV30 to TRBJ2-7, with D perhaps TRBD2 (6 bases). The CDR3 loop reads CAWSLGGKTYEQYF. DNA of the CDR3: TGTGCCTGGAGCCTGGGGGGTAAGACCTACGAGCAGTACTTC.